These 26 T cell receptor beta chains came from one sample sequenced in a study of CD8+CD57+ T cells in acquired aplastic anemia. All sequencing subjects had displayed CD8+CD57+ cell expansion on flow cytometry. CDR3 and TCR beta VDJ profiling relied on genomic DNA as the template. TCRdb reprocessed the reads via MiXCR and lists one record per CDR3 protein. The data hold around 200,000 distinct CDR3 sequences, with roughly 63% observed a single time. The sequenced sample consisted of sorted CD4+, CD8+, or CD8+CD57+ T cells (not recorded which) from PBMCs. Source of these receptors: a human donor with aplastic anemia.

The sample holds many counts of this clonotype. This sequence joins TRBV19 and TRBJ2-1, with D perhaps given as TRBD1 or TRBD2 (7 bases each). V lost 6 bases and J lost 4, with 16 bases in between. The CDR3 extends over 15 amino acids. CDR1 is LNHDA, CDR2 SQIVND, per germline (reference sequence). The CDR3, as DNA: TGTGCCAGTAGACTGGGAGGGGGCGTATACAATGAGCAGTTCTTC. It is translated as CASRLGGGVYNEQFF.

As concerns this clonotype: The germline gene is not matched at one end of the junction; a read error may be the cause. The V call is TRBV5-1, the J call TRBJ2-5; 10 bases agree with TRBD1. Germline CDR1 is SGHRS and CDR2 is YFSETQ. CDR3 size: 13 residues. CDR3 sequence reads: CASRLDRGETQYF. CDR3 nucleotide sequence: TGCGCCAGCAGATTGGACAGGGGGGAGACCCAGTACTTC.

The CDR3 loop reads CASIGGGNYGYTF. The DNA for the CDR3 is TGTGCCAGCATCGGGGGGGGAAACTATGGCTACACCTTC. The V gene is TRBV25-1, the J gene TRBJ1-2, with D tentatively TRBD1 (5 bases). Germline-derived CDR1 and CDR2 are MGHDK and SYGVNS. The CDR3 is 13 amino acids. The V gene lost 7 bases and the J gene lost 2 bases, with 11 bases spanning the gap.

The sample holds one count of this clonotype. This chain links TRBV7-2 with TRBJ1-5; TRBD1 is a possible D gene (5 bases). Germline V lookup: CDR1 SGHTA, CDR2 FQGNSA. The CDR3 loop spans 16 amino acids. V was clipped by 5 bases and J by 7 bases, with 21 bases between them. This CDR3 is CASSTTHGGDGQPQHF. The CDR3, as DNA: TGTGCCAGCAGCACAACCCATGGGGGGGACGGGCAGCCCCAGCATTTT.

The V and J genes are TRBV29-1 and TRBJ1-2; D is uncertain. With 3 bases removed from V and 4 bases from J, the gap between germline ends came to 6 bases. Germline V gives CDR1 SQVTM, CDR2 ANQGSEA. The CDR3 extends over 11 amino acids. The DNA of the CDR3 is TGCAGCGTTGATTTTGGCTATGGCTACACCTTC. Translating it yields CSVDFGYGYTF.

As concerns this clonotype: A much bigger clone sits one base away, suggesting this may be a read error. The chain joins TRBV4-1 to TRBJ2-3; TRBD2 aligns across 10 bases. This CDR3 contains 16 residues. CDR1 MGHRA and CDR2 YSYEKL come from the germline V gene. The chain's CDR3 is CASGQEGLAGTDTQYF. In DNA form, the CDR3 reads TGTGCCAGCGGCCAAGAAGGACTAGCGGGCACAGATACGCAGTATTTT.

V is TRBV25-1 and J is TRBJ1-2; D is unclear. The CDR3 loop spans 12 amino acids. V was trimmed by 5 bases and J by 1 base, leaving 5 bases between them. Germline CDR1 MGHDK, CDR2 SYGVNS. The chain's CDR3 is CASSPDNYGYTF. As DNA, the CDR3 is TGTGCCAGCAGTCCGGATAACTATGGCTACACCTTC.

V is TRBV7-9 and J is TRBJ2-5; D is undetermined. Germline CDR1 is SEHNR and CDR2 is FQNEAQ (reference sequence). The V and J ends lost 1 base and 5 bases respectively, with 5 bases between them. This CDR3 contains 12 residues. As DNA, the CDR3 is TGTGCCAGCAGCTTAGGGATCGAGACCCAGTACTTC. This translates into CASSLGIETQYF. The complete variable domain, with remaining parts taken from reference TRBV7-9 and TRBJ2-5, reads DTGVSQNPRHKITKRGQNVTFRCDPISEHNRLYWYRQTLGQGPEFLTYFQNEAQLEKSRLLSDRFSAERPKGSFSTLEIQRTEQGDSAMYLCASSLGIETQYFGPGTRLLVL.

V usage is TRBV2 and J usage is TRBJ1-2; the D gene is possibly TRBD1 (6 bases). Per the germline V gene, CDR1 is SNHLY and CDR2 is FYNNEI. There are 13 residues in the CDR3. Trimming took 3 bases from V and 7 from J, leaving 12 bases between them. CDR3 DNA: TGTGCCAGCAGTGATTGGGGGGGCGTTGGCTACACCTTC. It encodes CASSDWGGVGYTF.

Only one count was recorded for this clonotype. V is TRBV20-1 and J is TRBJ2-3, with TRBD2 matching 13 bases. The germline V gene encodes CDR1 DFQATT and CDR2 SNEGSKA (reference sequence). Trimming cost V 6 bases and J 11 bases; bases outside gene matches: 11. This CDR3 has 14 amino acids. The CDR3 coding sequence is TGCAGTGCACGGACTAGCGGGGGACAGATACGGCAGTATTTT. The encoded protein is CSARTSGGQIRQYF.

This chain connects TRBV24-1 to TRBJ1-2; D gene uncertain. V was clipped by 0 bases and J by 8 bases, with 6 bases between them. Germline-derived CDR1 and CDR2 are KGHDR and SFDVKD. The CDR3 runs 12 residues. The CDR3, as DNA: TGTGCCACCAGTGATTTGTCAGGCGGCTACACCTTC. It codes for CATSDLSGGYTF.

J is TRBJ2-7 and V is TRBV5-1; no clear D gene. Germline V gene data show CDR1 as SGHRS and CDR2 as YFSETQ. V was shortened by 0 bases and J by 0 bases, with 10 bases between the two germline ends. CDR3 size: 15 residues. The CDR3 DNA sequence: TGCGCCAGCAGCTTGGACTTGTCGAGCTCCTACGAGCAGTACTTC. It translates to CASSLDLSSSYEQYF.

This chain links TRBV25-1 with TRBJ1-1; 11 positions agree with TRBD1. J was trimmed by 0 bases and V by 4 bases; bases with no gene match: 4. The CDR3 runs to 16 residues. CDR1 and CDR2 (germline): MGHDK, SYGVNS. CDR3 bases: TGTGCCAGCAGTGCCCGGGACAGGGGGATGAACACTGAAGCTTTCTTT. Amino acids: CASSARDRGMNTEAFF.

This chain connects TRBV20-1 to TRBJ2-7; 10 bases line up with TRBD2. The V gene's germline CDR1 is DFQATT and CDR2 SNEGSKA (reference sequence). The CDR3 extends over 16 amino acids. V shed 0 bases, J shed 5 bases, and the junction held 10 bases outside the gene matches. The CDR3 region has the DNA TGCAGTGCTAGAGATCTATCTAGCGGGAGATTTGACGAGCAGTACTTC. Translated, it gives CSARDLSSGRFDEQYF.

The chain joins TRBV20-1 to TRBJ1-3; perhaps TRBD1 as D (6 bases). The V gene lost 3 bases and the J gene lost 0 bases, with 12 bases spanning the gap. Germline CDR1 DFQATT, CDR2 SNEGSKA (reference sequence). The CDR3 is 15 amino acids. CDR3 sequence (DNA): TGCAGTGCTAGGAAGCAGGGGCTCTCTGGAAACACCATATATTTT. Encoded protein: CSARKQGLSGNTIYF.

J is TRBJ1-2 and V is TRBV2; D unresolved. From germline, CDR1 is SNHLY and CDR2 FYNNEI. V was trimmed by 6 bases and J by 8 bases, leaving 22 bases between them. There are 15 residues in the CDR3. The CDR3, as DNA: TGTGCCAGCAGGTTGAGAGGCCTATCGACCCTAGGCTACACCTTC. This encodes CASRLRGLSTLGYTF.

A few counts support this clonotype. The V and J genes are TRBV2 and TRBJ2-7, with 10 bases lining up with TRBD1. Germline CDR1 is SNHLY and CDR2 is FYNNEI. Trimming removed 5 bases from V and 5 bases from J; junction bases left unmatched: 9. CDR3 length: 15 residues. In DNA form, the CDR3 reads TGTGCCAGCAGTCCTTACTCCGGGACAGGGGACGAGCAGTACTTC. It translates to CASSPYSGTGDEQYF.

This clonotype was recorded a few times. This chain connects TRBV6-1 to TRBJ2-4; 9 positions agree with TRBD1. Trimming removed 4 bases from V and 2 bases from J; junction bases left unmatched: 9. The CDR3 has 17 amino acids. The germline V gene encodes CDR1 MNHNS and CDR2 SASEGT. The CDR3: CASSGNRGRKTKNIQYF. CDR3 bases: TGTGCCAGCAGTGGCAACAGGGGGCGGAAAACCAAAAACATTCAGTACTTC.

Details on this clonotype: This CDR3 is missing its conserved last phenylalanine or tryptophan, likely due to a read error. The rearrangement uses TRBV15 and TRBJ2-1, with 12 bases fitting TRBD2. J gave up 5 bases and V 1 base, and 9 bases lay outside the gene matches. This CDR3 spans 18 amino acids. Germline V gene lookup returns CDR1 LNHNV and CDR2 YYDKDF (reference sequence). CDR3 residues: CATSRALAGGLGDNEQFS. The CDR3 region has the DNA TGTGCCACCAGCAGAGCACTAGCGGGGGGCTTGGGGGACAATGAGCAGTTCTCC.

This clonotype was observed at least ten times. The chain recombines TRBV5-8 with TRBJ2-1; TRBD2 aligns across 14 bases. Germline CDR1 and CDR2: SGHTS and YDEGEE. Germline trimming cut 3 bases from V and 5 bases from J; bases unmatched to any gene: 1. The CDR3 has 15 residues. The CDR3 DNA sequence: TGTGCCAGCAGCTGGGGACTAGCGGGAGACAATGAGCAGTTCTTC. This codes for CASSWGLAGDNEQFF.

This clonotype was recorded once. This chain joins TRBV29-1 and TRBJ2-3; possible D gene TRBD2, 5 bases. The CDR3 contains 14 residues. V dropped 2 bases and J dropped 3 bases, with 12 bases sitting between them. Germline V gene lookup returns CDR1 SQVTM and CDR2 ANQGSEA. CDR3 bases: TGCAGCGTTGAACTGGTGGGGAGAACAGATACGCAGTATTTT. Protein: CSVELVGRTDTQYF.

This clonotype was counted at least ten times. The chain carries TRBV5-6 and TRBJ1-2, with TRBD1 matching over 9 bases. V lost 4 bases, J lost 2 bases, and 9 bases stayed unmatched. The CDR3 is made up of 16 amino acids. The germline V gene encodes CDR1 SGHDT and CDR2 YYEEEE. CDR3 residues: CASSLIGTGKNYGYTF. The CDR3, as DNA: TGTGCCAGCAGCCTTATCGGGACAGGGAAAAACTATGGCTACACCTTC.

In the case of this clonotype: The junction departs from the called germline gene at one end, perhaps through a read error. The chain is built from TRBV4-1 and TRBJ1-2, with no clear D. CDR1 is MGHRA, CDR2 YSYEKL, per germline. The CDR3 consists of 16 residues. The CDR3 DNA reads TGTGCCAGCAGCTCGGCCGCGGTCGGGGTGAGCTATGGCTACACCTTC. The encoded protein is CASSSAAVGVSYGYTF.

A word on this clonotype: The junction differs from germline at one of its ends, possibly a read error. The chain uses TRBV7-9 and TRBJ2-1; D ambiguous. The CDR3 runs to 12 residues. Germline CDR1 is SEHNR and CDR2 is FQNEAQ (reference sequence). CDR3 sequence reads: CASSLEIDEQFF. The CDR3 nucleotides read TGCGCCAGCAGCTTGGAGATCGATGAGCAGTTCTTC.

This chain joins TRBV5-6 and TRBJ2-3; D unresolved. There are 15 residues in the CDR3. The germline V gene has CDR1 SGHDT and CDR2 YYEEEE. V dropped 0 bases and J dropped 2 bases, with 10 bases sitting between them. The CDR3 sequence is CASSLAVGPTDTQYF. In nucleotides, the CDR3 is TGTGCCAGCAGCTTGGCCGTTGGGCCCACAGATACGCAGTATTTT.

This rearrangement joins TRBV24-1 to TRBJ2-3; tentative D call: TRBD1 (6 bases). V was pared by 5 bases and J by 4 bases, with 18 bases between. From germline, CDR1 is KGHDR and CDR2 SFDVKD. This CDR3 comprises 16 residues. For the CDR3, the DNA is TGTGCCACCAGTGCCAACAGGGAGACGAGTCCAGATACGCAGTATTTT. Protein product: CATSANRETSPDTQYF.